The present T cell receptor (beta chain) was sequenced within a study of Graves' ophthalmopathy and Graves' hyperthyroidism. Ophthalmopathy in the donors was of moderate-to-severe activity, with CAS ≥3, NOSPECS ≥4 and duration under 3 months. An approximately 10 ml volume of fresh peripheral blood provided the PBMCs. Scientists amplified the TCR beta CDR3 regions from RNA transcripts. After a first-round RT-PCR with HTBI primers, a second-round multiplex PCR was run. TCRdb fed the multiplex PCR reads into MiXCR, producing one record per CDR3 protein. The data hold around 170,000 distinct CDR3 sequences, with 30% to 45% observed a single time. This clonotype has a count of ten or more. Germline V CDR1 and CDR2: SGHRS, YFSETQ. CDR3 length: 14 residues. The V end lost 9 bases, the J end lost 0 bases, and 16 bases lay between the germline ends.

Sequences were obtained from peripheral blood. This receptor was taken from a woman in her forties with Graves' ophthalmopathy. V is TRBV5-1 and J is TRBJ2-7, with a weak D call TRBD1 (6 bases). The CDR3 nucleotides read TGCGCCACCACGCAGGGGCCGAGCTCCTACGAGCAGTACTTC. This encodes CATTQGPSSYEQYF.